The subject of this entry is one T cell receptor (beta chain). Its antigen remains unknown. In the same sample, other DNA sequences code for this CDR3. Profiling relied on immunoSEQ multiplex PCR, and the TCRdb table lists in-frame clones only, not all of them. The data contain under 200,000 clones, about nine tenths of them singletons. The data derive from a study of T cell responses to AZD1222 COVID-19 vaccine. Study-wide findings and caveats: Only after the peak T cell response were repertoires sampled.

CDR1 is MNHEY and CDR2 is SMNVEV in the germline V gene (reference sequence). V lost 6 bases to trimming and J lost 1 base; unmatched junction nucleotides: 2. The CDR3 runs 14 residues. The sequences come from peripheral blood, collected on day 0 of AZD1222 vaccination. The genes are TRBV27 and TRBJ1-1; 10 bases map to TRBD1. The clonotype originates from an adult in good health. In DNA form, the CDR3 reads TGTGCCAGCAGAAGACAGGGGGCGAACACTGAAGCTTTCTTT. The encoded protein is CASRRQGANTEAFF.